Each of the 26 T cell receptor beta chains below was sequenced from the same sample in a study of immune evolution from preneoplasia to lung adenocarcinoma. The data were produced by immunoSEQ multiplex PCR, yet TCRdb's version contains in-frame clones alone and is incomplete. The top ten hold just over 14% of the sample, which has roughly 5,200 clones, about 80% seen once. Sample: FFPE normal lung tissue adjacent to the tumor. The receptors here all came from a person aged 50 or older with lung adenocarcinoma.

V is TRBV7-8 and J is TRBJ2-1; TRBD1 is a possible D gene (5 bases). Germline CDR1 is SGHVS and CDR2 is FQNEAQ. The CDR3 totals 15 residues. V lost 1 base, J lost 8 bases, and 15 bases lay in between. DNA of the CDR3: TGTGCCAGCAGCTTAGTCCTGGGGCAGGGCTATGAGCAGTTCTTC. The encoded protein is CASSLVLGQGYEQFF.

J is TRBJ1-4 and V is TRBV6-5, with D perhaps TRBD1 (5 bases). The CDR3 sequence is 16 residues long. Per germline, CDR1 MNHEY and CDR2 SVGAGI. Trimming took 2 bases from V and 7 from J, leaving 17 bases between them. The CDR3, as DNA: TGTGCCAGCAGTTACGCGATGACAGTTACAGCTGAAAAACTGTTTTTT. Translated: CASSYAMTVTAEKLFF.

This clone has only a few counts. The chain carries TRBV30 and TRBJ1-5; no clear D. Germline-derived CDR1 and CDR2 are GTSNPN and SVGIG (reference sequence). The V end was cut by 2 bases, the J end by 0 bases, with 11 bases between. This CDR3 comprises 15 residues. DNA of the CDR3: TGTGCCTGGAGTTACAGCAGCAATAGCAATCAGCCCCAGCATTTT. Its protein product is CAWSYSSNSNQPQHF. Full variable domain (remainder filled in from reference TRBV30 and TRBJ1-5): SQTIHQWPATLVQPVGSPLSLECTVEGTSNPNLYWYRQAAGRGLQLLFYSVGIGQISSEVPQNLSASRPQDRQFILSSKKLLLSDSGFYLCAWSYSSNSNQPQHFGDGTRLSIL.

The rearrangement links TRBV29-1 to TRBJ2-3; D remains ambiguous. Germline loops: CDR1 SQVTM, CDR2 ANQGSEA. This CDR3 has 11 residues. With 4 bases removed from V and 4 bases from J, the gap between germline ends came to 6 bases. The CDR3 sequence is CSVVLSDTQYF. The CDR3 coding sequence is TGCAGCGTTGTGCTTTCAGATACGCAGTATTTT.

This clone occurred once. J is TRBJ1-5 and V is TRBV12-5; tentative D call: TRBD1 (5 bases). Per the germline V gene, CDR1 is LGHNT and CDR2 is FRNRAP. V lost 5 bases and J 4 bases, leaving 21 bases between the germline ends. CDR3 length: 17 residues. The CDR3 coding sequence is TGTGCTAGTGGTCCACCCACCCAGGGCCTAATTAATCAGCCCCAGCATTTT. It translates to CASGPPTQGLINQPQHF.

The genes are TRBV5-6 and TRBJ2-5; D gene ambiguous. V lost 4 bases and J 5 bases, leaving 6 bases between the germline ends. CDR3 length: 11 amino acids. Germline assignment: CDR1 SGHDT and CDR2 YYEEEE. CDR3 in amino acids: CASSVGETQYF. The CDR3 coding sequence is TGTGCCAGCAGCGTTGGGGAGACCCAGTACTTC.

The chain has TRBV4-2 and TRBJ2-1; unclear D gene. Germline loops: CDR1 LGHNA, CDR2 YNFKEQ. Trimming pared 0 bases from V and 10 bases from J, leaving 7 bases between. This CDR3 is built from 12 residues. The CDR3 loop reads CASSQESQEQFF. CDR3 coding DNA: TGTGCCAGCAGCCAAGAATCGCAGGAGCAGTTCTTC.

The chain employs TRBV19 and TRBJ1-1; 11 nucleotides agree with TRBD1. Unmatched junction bases numbered 8, after V lost 6 bases and J lost 5 bases. The CDR3 contains 15 residues. The V gene's germline CDR1 is LNHDA and CDR2 SQIVND (reference sequence). The CDR3 sequence is CASRGDRGSFTEAFF. Written as DNA, the CDR3 is TGTGCCAGTAGGGGGGACAGGGGGAGTTTTACTGAAGCTTTCTTT.

The chain combines TRBV25-1 with TRBJ1-2, with no clear D. With 0 bases removed from V and 5 bases from J, the gap between germline ends came to 4 bases. This CDR3 has 12 amino acids. Per the germline V gene, CDR1 is MGHDK and CDR2 is SYGVNS. DNA for the CDR3: TGTGCCAGCAGTGAATACGAGTATGGCTACACCTTC. It translates to CASSEYEYGYTF.

The V gene is TRBV30, the J gene TRBJ2-2; 7 bases align to TRBD1. The junction had 10 bases not matched to a gene; V was cut back by 1 base and J by 5 bases. CDR3 size: 16 residues. Germline CDR1 is GTSNPN and CDR2 is SVGIG (reference sequence). In DNA form, the CDR3 reads TGTGCCTGGAGTGCACGAAGACAGGGTCTGACCGGGGAGCTGTTTTTT. This codes for CAWSARRQGLTGELFF.

The J gene is TRBJ2-7, the V gene TRBV27, with 9 bases lining up with TRBD1. Germline CDR1 reads MNHEY; CDR2 reads SMNVEV (reference sequence). This CDR3 spans 15 amino acids. After removal of 7 bases from V and 6 bases from J, the junction contained 13 bases not matched to a gene. This chain's CDR3 is CASIRSWGQGGEQYF. CDR3 sequence (DNA): TGTGCCAGCATCAGAAGCTGGGGACAGGGAGGCGAGCAGTACTTC.

The chain recombines TRBV5-1 with TRBJ2-5; 8 nucleotides line up with TRBD2. V gave up 4 bases and J gave up 3 bases; unmatched junction bases: 8. The CDR3 has 15 residues. CDR1 and CDR2 from the germline V gene are SGHRS and YFSETQ. CDR3 protein: CASSLRLAREETQYF. The DNA for the CDR3 is TGCGCCAGCAGCCTGAGACTAGCGCGGGAAGAGACCCAGTACTTC.

The chain links TRBV7-9 to TRBJ2-3, with 8 bases lining up with TRBD2. V lost 5 bases to trimming and J lost 3 bases; unmatched junction nucleotides: 16. This CDR3 comprises 18 residues. Germline values: CDR1 SEHNR, CDR2 FQNEAQ (reference sequence). The CDR3 DNA sequence: TGTGCCAGCAGCCGACAAAAGAGGTCAGCGGGAGAGACAGATACGCAGTATTTT. This translates into CASSRQKRSAGETDTQYF.

The rearrangement uses TRBV9 and TRBJ2-5; D remains ambiguous. Between the trimmed V and J ends, which lost 0 bases and 7 bases, there was a span of 13 bases. The CDR3 is 14 amino acids. Germline loops: CDR1 SGDLS, CDR2 YYNGEE. CDR3 residues: CASSVGDVTRTQYF. CDR3 sequence (DNA): TGTGCCAGCAGCGTAGGAGATGTAACGCGGACCCAGTACTTC.

The V gene is TRBV30, the J gene TRBJ2-2, with no clear D. The CDR3 contains 15 residues. CDR1 is GTSNPN and CDR2 is SVGIG in the germline V gene (reference sequence). Trimming left V 0 bases short and J 1 base short, with 9 bases between. CDR3 in amino acids: CAWSVTWRNTGELFF. The CDR3 coding sequence is TGTGCCTGGAGTGTAACGTGGCGGAACACCGGGGAGCTGTTTTTT.

The gene calls are TRBV9 and TRBJ2-3; no reliable D call. The germline gives CDR1 SGDLS, CDR2 YYNGEE. Trimming removed 3 bases from V and 0 bases from J, with 11 bases in between. The CDR3 consists of 15 residues. This chain's CDR3 is CASSGPKGSTDTQYF. The CDR3 nucleotides read TGTGCCAGCAGCGGCCCCAAGGGAAGCACAGATACGCAGTATTTT. Variable domain in full (rest from reference TRBV9 and TRBJ2-3): DSGVTQTPKHLITATGQRVTLRCSPRSGDLSVYWYQQSLDQGLQFLIQYYNGEERAKGNILERFSAQQFPDLHSELNLSSLELGDSALYFCASSGPKGSTDTQYFGPGTRLTVL.

The rearrangement uses TRBV6-1 and TRBJ2-7; 15 bases align to TRBD2. The trim removed 3 bases at V and 2 bases at J, leaving 8 bases unmatched. Germline loops: CDR1 MNHNS, CDR2 SASEGT. This CDR3 contains 18 residues. The CDR3, as DNA: TGTGCCAGCAGTGATAGGGGACTAGCGGGAGGAACTCCCTACGAGCAGTACTTC. Translated, it gives CASSDRGLAGGTPYEQYF.

This sequence joins TRBV5-6 and TRBJ1-2, with a tentative D call TRBD1 (5 bases). The CDR3 has 14 amino acids. The V gene's germline CDR1 is SGHDT and CDR2 YYEEEE. Trimming removed 0 bases at V and 6 bases at J, with 12 bases between. The CDR3 DNA sequence: TGTGCCAGCAGCTTGGAGGGGAGGGGACATGGCTACACCTTC. Translation: CASSLEGRGHGYTF.

This chain joins TRBV7-8 and TRBJ2-3; D ambiguous. The germline V gene has CDR1 SGHVS and CDR2 FQNEAQ. The CDR3 has 12 residues. V dropped 4 bases and J dropped 5 bases, with 7 bases sitting between them. Here the CDR3 DNA reads TGTGCCAGCAGCTCCGAATTAGATACGCAGTATTTT. Its protein product is CASSSELDTQYF.

The chain joins TRBV4-1 to TRBJ2-7; the D gene is possibly TRBD1 (6 bases). The CDR3 loop spans 15 amino acids. V lost 5 bases and J lost 4, with 18 bases in between. In germline, CDR1 is MGHRA, CDR2 YSYEKL. CDR3 amino acids: CASSGQQGAGYEQYF. In DNA form, the CDR3 reads TGCGCCAGCAGCGGACAACAGGGAGCCGGATACGAGCAGTACTTC.

This clone appeared a few times. This sequence joins TRBV9 and TRBJ1-3, with 7 bases matching TRBD1. The CDR3 consists of 17 residues. Per germline, CDR1 SGDLS and CDR2 YYNGEE. V was pared by 4 bases and J by 0 bases, with 10 bases of the junction left unmatched. The CDR3 coding sequence is TGTGCCAGCAGCCCCGGGACAGCCAAAATCTCTGGAAACACCATATATTTT. Residues: CASSPGTAKISGNTIYF.

The gene calls are TRBV5-6 and TRBJ1-2, with D unresolved. CDR3 size: 14 residues. The ends were cut back, 4 bases at V and 4 bases at J, with 14 bases in the middle. Germline V lookup: CDR1 SGHDT, CDR2 YYEEEE. CDR3 sequence: CASSRQFFGYGYTF. The DNA of the CDR3 is TGTGCCAGCAGCCGGCAGTTTTTCGGCTATGGCTACACCTTC.

The genes are TRBV2 and TRBJ2-1; 9 bases fit TRBD2. V shed 8 bases and J 6 bases; nucleotides not matched to a gene: 29. Germline V CDR1 and CDR2: SNHLY, FYNNEI. The CDR3 spans 21 residues. CDR3 nucleotide sequence: TGTGCCAGCCAAACCCCAGGGACAGCCGAACTTAGCGGGAGAACTGCCAATGAGCAGTTCTTC. Protein product: CASQTPGTAELSGRTANEQFF.

The CDR3 region is CASLPAQGAREQYF. In nucleotides, the CDR3 is TGTGCCAGCCTCCCGGCACAGGGGGCGCGGGAGCAGTACTTC. V is TRBV27 and J is TRBJ2-7, with 9 bases fitting TRBD1. The CDR3 is 14 residues long. With V trimmed by 8 bases and J by 7 bases, 12 bases remained unmatched. Germline CDR1 and CDR2: MNHEY and SMNVEV (reference sequence).

The chain has TRBV5-1 and TRBJ2-3; a possible D gene is TRBD1 (5 bases). The CDR3 length is 16 residues. CDR1 SGHRS and CDR2 YFSETQ come from the germline V gene. With 4 bases removed from V and 3 bases from J, the gap between germline ends came to 18 bases. CDR3 sequence reads: CASSPVLQGLTDTQYF. DNA for the CDR3: TGCGCCAGCAGCCCCGTTCTTCAGGGTTTAACAGATACGCAGTATTTT.

Only a few counts were recorded for this clone. The CDR3 DNA reads as TGTGCCAGCAGCGACCGGGACGGCCTTCTTGTATACGAGCAGTACTTC. Amino acids: CASSDRDGLLVYEQYF. V is TRBV7-8 and J is TRBJ2-7; D is perhaps TRBD1 or TRBD2 (5 bases each). Deletions cut 5 bases from V and 4 bases from J, with 21 bases between. CDR1 and CDR2 (germline): SGHVS, FQNEAQ. The CDR3 has 16 residues. The full variable domain, completed using reference TRBV7-8 and TRBJ2-7, is GAGVSQSPRYKVAKRGQDVALRCDPISGHVSLFWYQQALGQGPEFLTYFQNEAQLDKSGLPSDRFFAERPEGSVSTLKIQRTQQEDSAVYLCASSDRDGLLVYEQYFGPGTRLTVT.